These T cell receptor beta chains were read from a single sample in a study of regulatory T cells in long-lasting Graves disease. TCRdb recomputed calls from the multiplex PCR reads with MiXCR, one row per CDR3 protein. The sample has approximately 400,000 distinct CDR3 sequences, less than 30% seen once. Here the sequenced sample was peripheral blood mononuclear cells (PBMCs), taken when the disease was refractory, from a patient treated with antithyroid drugs. The receptors shown here come from a woman between 40 and 55 years old with Graves disease. CDR3s include the opening cysteine and the closing phenylalanine or tryptophan. The order of the fields is clone size, D gene, J gene, V gene, CDR3 DNA, CDR3 protein. A D gene is named only where the DNA matches it firmly. Clone size is shown for a subset of rows, as once, few, many or a class of expanded clone.

>many|-|TRBJ2-5|TRBV14
TGTGCCAGCAGCCTACGGACAGTTTCTTCCCAGTACTTC
CASSLRTVSSQYF
>many|-|TRBJ2-5|TRBV7-8
TGTGCCAGCAGTTTCGACGACCAAACAGGTTACGGGACCCAGTACTTC
CASSFDDQTGYGTQYF
>many|-|TRBJ2-7|TRBV28
TGTGCCAGCAGTTTATCCCCGGACGCACAGTACTTC
CASSLSPDAQYF
>-|TRBD2|TRBJ2-7|TRBV11-2
TGTGCCAGCAGCCCGTCCCCCGGGACTAGCGGGAGGGATACCTACGAGCAGTACTTC
CASSPSPGTSGRDTYEQYF
>-|TRBD2|TRBJ2-1|TRBV29-1
TGCAGCGTTCGTTCCAGCGGGGCCTACAATGAGCAGTTCTTC
CSVRSSGAYNEQFF
>-|-|TRBJ2-2|TRBV2
TGTGCCGGTGGGGGGCCCGGGGGAACCGGGGAGCTGTTTTTT
CAGGGPGGTGELFF
>-|TRBD2|TRBJ2-5|TRBV7-9
TGTGCCAGCAGCTTAGCGGGAGCGGCGGGGGAAGAGACCCAGTACTTC
CASSLAGAAGEETQYF
>-|-|TRBJ2-7|TRBV30
TGTGCCTGGAGTGTCCTACAGGGAGGATCCTACGAGCAGTACTTC
CAWSVLQGGSYEQYF
>many|-|TRBJ1-1|TRBV15
TGTGCCACCAGCAGGATAGGAGGGCGGGCTGACACTGAAGCTTTCTTT
CATSRIGGRADTEAFF
>few|TRBD1|TRBJ1-1|TRBV10-3
TGTGCCATCGCTCAGGGGGGGAACACTGAAGCTTTCTTT
CAIAQGGNTEAFF
>few|-|TRBJ2-7|TRBV7-2
TGTGCCAGCAGCTTAATAAGAAAACGACCCCACGAGCAGTACTTC
CASSLIRKRPHEQYF
>-|-|TRBJ2-2|TRBV7-6
TGTGCCAGCAGCTCCCTACACTTGGGCACCGGGGAGCTGTTTTTT
CASSSLHLGTGELFF
>few|-|TRBJ2-7|TRBV19
TGTGCCAGTGCCTTGCGGGGAGGGGGGGAGCAGTACTTC
CASALRGGGEQYF
>-|TRBD2|TRBJ2-3|TRBV28
TGTGCCAGCAGTTTATCTACTAGCGGGATTACAGATACGCAGTATTTT
CASSLSTSGITDTQYF
>-|TRBD2|TRBJ2-7|TRBV18
TGTGCCAGCTCACCACCTGCGCTAGCGGACTCCTACGAGCAGTACTTC
CASSPPALADSYEQYF
>many|-|TRBJ1-3|TRBV2
TGTGCCAGCAGTAAGGGGAGCGCTGGAAACACCATATATTTT
CASSKGSAGNTIYF
>few|-|TRBJ2-3|TRBV2
TGTGCCACTCGTAGAGGACAGTCCACAGATACGCAGTATTTT
CATRRGQSTDTQYF
>few|TRBD2|TRBJ2-3|TRBV6-1
TGTGCCAGCAGGGGGACTAGCGGTACAGATACGCAGTATTTT
CASRGTSGTDTQYF
>-|TRBD1|TRBJ1-5|TRBV19
TGTGCCAGTAGTCCGGGACAGGGGGTTGGTCAGCCCCAGCATTTT
CASSPGQGVGQPQHF
>-|-|TRBJ1-4|TRBV4-2
TGTGCCAGCAGCCGCCCATCGATGGACAGACATAATGAAAAACTGTTTTTT
CASSRPSMDRHNEKLFF
>-|-|TRBJ2-7|TRBV7-9
TGTGCCAGCAGCTCCCTGGGCGGCCCCTACGAGCAGTACTTC
CASSSLGGPYEQYF
>many|TRBD1|TRBJ1-2|TRBV28
TGTGCCAGCAGTTTAACGGACAGGGGGAACTATGGCTACACCTTC
CASSLTDRGNYGYTF
>few|TRBD1|TRBJ2-4|TRBV29-1
TGCAGCGTGACGGACAGGGGATTAGCCAAAAACATTCAGTACTTC
CSVTDRGLAKNIQYF
>few|-|TRBJ1-5|TRBV28
TGTGCCAGCAGTTTCTTACACGGGGAAGGCAATCAGCCCCAGCATTTT
CASSFLHGEGNQPQHF
>many|-|TRBJ2-1|TRBV11-1
TGTGCCAGCAGCTTCAGGGACTTGGGCTCCTACAATGAGCAGTTCTTC
CASSFRDLGSYNEQFF
>-|TRBD1|TRBJ2-7|TRBV20-1
TGCAGTGCTAGAGATGGTGGTACAGGGGGCCCCGAGCAGTACTTC
CSARDGGTGGPEQYF
>-|-|TRBJ2-7|TRBV9
TGTGCCAGCAGCGTAGGGGACACAGCTAAGGTCGAGCAGTACTTC
CASSVGDTAKVEQYF